This T cell receptor (beta chain) derives from a study of T-cell memory formation after mild COVID-19. Whole-study findings and limits: Second-wave clones with a day 37 peak had unconfirmed SARS-CoV-2 specificity.

Per germline, CDR1 SQVTM and CDR2 ANQGSEA. Trimming at V came to 4 bases and at J to 1 base, leaving 0 bases not matched to a gene. The CDR3 is 13 residues long. TCRdb called the 5' RACE reads again in MiXCR, with one record for every CDR3 protein. The sample has about 250,000 distinct CDR3 sequences; approximately 18% are singletons. In this sample, this clonotype turned up a few times. Its antigen remains unknown. The V call is TRBV29-1, the J call TRBJ2-2; 7 bases line up with TRBD2. Source material: PBMCs or a T cell subset sorted from them (not recorded which). The sequence was collected from a young man who had mild COVID-19 (a few samples of this study predate the infection). Cell type and time point are not known. The CDR3 spells CSVGGGNTGELFF. DNA for the CDR3: TGCAGCGTTGGGGGGGGGAACACCGGGGAGCTGTTTTTT.